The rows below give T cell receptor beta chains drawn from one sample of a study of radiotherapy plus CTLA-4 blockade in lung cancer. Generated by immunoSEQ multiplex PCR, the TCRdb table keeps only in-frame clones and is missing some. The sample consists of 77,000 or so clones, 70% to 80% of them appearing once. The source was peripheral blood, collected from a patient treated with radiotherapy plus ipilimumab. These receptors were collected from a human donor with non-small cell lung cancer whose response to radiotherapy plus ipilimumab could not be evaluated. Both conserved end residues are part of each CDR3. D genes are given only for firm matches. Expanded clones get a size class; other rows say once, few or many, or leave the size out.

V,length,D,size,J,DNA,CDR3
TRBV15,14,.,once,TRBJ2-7,TGTGCCACCAGCAGAGATTCCGGGAATTACGAGCAGTACTTC,CATSRDSGNYEQYF
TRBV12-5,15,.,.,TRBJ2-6,TGTGCTAGTGGCCCACGGGGCTCTGGGGCCAACGTCCTGACTTTC,CASGPRGSGANVLTF
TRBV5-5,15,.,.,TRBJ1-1,TGTGCCAGCAGCCTGACAGATCCTATGAACACTGAAGCTTTCTTT,CASSLTDPMNTEAFF
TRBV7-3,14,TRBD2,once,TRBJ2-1,TGTGCCAGCAGCCCCCCGGGACTAGTTGGTGAGCAGTTCTTC,CASSPPGLVGEQFF
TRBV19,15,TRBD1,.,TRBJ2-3,TGTGCCAGTAGCCACGACAGGGGGCTAGGAGATACGCAGTATTTT,CASSHDRGLGDTQYF
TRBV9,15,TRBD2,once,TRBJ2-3,TGTGCCAGCAACCTAGCGGGGGCCAGCACAGATACGCAGTATTTT,CASNLAGASTDTQYF
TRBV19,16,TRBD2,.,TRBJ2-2,TGTGCCAGTAGACCTCACCTAGCGGGAGCGGGCGGGGAGCTGTTTTTT,CASRPHLAGAGGELFF
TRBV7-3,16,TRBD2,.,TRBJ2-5,TGTGCCAGCAGCCTTATGGGGACGACTAGCACAGAGACCCAGTACTTC,CASSLMGTTSTETQYF
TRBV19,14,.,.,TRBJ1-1,TGTGCCAGTAGTATAGATTCGGAGTACACTGAAGCTTTCTTT,CASSIDSEYTEAFF
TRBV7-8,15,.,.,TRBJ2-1,TGTGCCAGCAGCTTAGTAGGGGGAGTAGACAATGAGCAGTTCTTC,CASSLVGGVDNEQFF
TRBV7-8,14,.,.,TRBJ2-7,TGTGCCAGCAGGCGGACAGATCTAACCTACGAGCAGTACTTC,CASRRTDLTYEQYF
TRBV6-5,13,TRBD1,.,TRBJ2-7,TGTGCCAGCAGCCCCGTCAGACAGGGCGAGCAGTACTTC,CASSPVRQGEQYF
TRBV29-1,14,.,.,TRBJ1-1,TGCAGCGCTAGACCGGGACTGGGGGACACTGAAGCTTTCTTT,CSARPGLGDTEAFF
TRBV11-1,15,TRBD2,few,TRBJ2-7,TGTGCCAGCAGCTTAGGTGCGGGGGAGAACTACGAGCAGTACTTC,CASSLGAGENYEQYF
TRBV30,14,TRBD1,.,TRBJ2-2,TGTGCCTGGCGACAGGGGCGAAACCCCGGGGAGCTGTTTTTT,CAWRQGRNPGELFF
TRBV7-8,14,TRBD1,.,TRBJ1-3,TGTGCCAGCAGCTTGACAGGGGCTGGAAACACCATATATTTT,CASSLTGAGNTIYF
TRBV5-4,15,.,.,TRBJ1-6,TGTGCCAGCAGCTTGTCGGGAGTCTATAATTCACCCCTCCACTTT,CASSLSGVYNSPLHF
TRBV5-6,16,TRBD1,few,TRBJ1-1,TGTGCCAGCAGCACTCTTGGGACAGGGGATAATACTGAAGCTTTCTTT,CASSTLGTGDNTEAFF
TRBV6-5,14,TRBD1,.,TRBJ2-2,TGTGCCAGCAGTCGCGGACAGGGGATCGGGGAGCTGTTTTTT,CASSRGQGIGELFF
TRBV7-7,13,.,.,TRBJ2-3,TGTGCCAGCAGCCAAGGGGGCACAGATACGCAGTATTTT,CASSQGGTDTQYF
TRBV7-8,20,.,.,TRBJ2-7,TGTGCCAGCAGCTTAGCGGTCCTATTCGAACTAAAGACAGGTTCCTACGAGCAGTACTTC,CASSLAVLFELKTGSYEQYF
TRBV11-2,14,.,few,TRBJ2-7,TGTGCCAGCAGCCCTCGGACTGAGACCTACGAGCAGTACTTC,CASSPRTETYEQYF